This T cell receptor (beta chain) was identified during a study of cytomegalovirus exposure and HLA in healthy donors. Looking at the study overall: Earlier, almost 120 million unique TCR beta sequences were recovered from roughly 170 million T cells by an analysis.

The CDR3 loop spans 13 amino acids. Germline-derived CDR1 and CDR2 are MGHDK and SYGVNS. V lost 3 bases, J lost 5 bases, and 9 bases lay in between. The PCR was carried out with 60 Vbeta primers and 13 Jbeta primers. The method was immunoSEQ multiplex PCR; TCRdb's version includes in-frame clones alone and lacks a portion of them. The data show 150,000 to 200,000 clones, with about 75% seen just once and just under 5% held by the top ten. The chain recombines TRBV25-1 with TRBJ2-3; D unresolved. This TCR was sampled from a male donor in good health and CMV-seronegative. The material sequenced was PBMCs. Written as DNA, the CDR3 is TGTGCCAGCAGTGATGCTAGATTAGATACGCAGTATTTT. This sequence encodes CASSDARLDTQYF.